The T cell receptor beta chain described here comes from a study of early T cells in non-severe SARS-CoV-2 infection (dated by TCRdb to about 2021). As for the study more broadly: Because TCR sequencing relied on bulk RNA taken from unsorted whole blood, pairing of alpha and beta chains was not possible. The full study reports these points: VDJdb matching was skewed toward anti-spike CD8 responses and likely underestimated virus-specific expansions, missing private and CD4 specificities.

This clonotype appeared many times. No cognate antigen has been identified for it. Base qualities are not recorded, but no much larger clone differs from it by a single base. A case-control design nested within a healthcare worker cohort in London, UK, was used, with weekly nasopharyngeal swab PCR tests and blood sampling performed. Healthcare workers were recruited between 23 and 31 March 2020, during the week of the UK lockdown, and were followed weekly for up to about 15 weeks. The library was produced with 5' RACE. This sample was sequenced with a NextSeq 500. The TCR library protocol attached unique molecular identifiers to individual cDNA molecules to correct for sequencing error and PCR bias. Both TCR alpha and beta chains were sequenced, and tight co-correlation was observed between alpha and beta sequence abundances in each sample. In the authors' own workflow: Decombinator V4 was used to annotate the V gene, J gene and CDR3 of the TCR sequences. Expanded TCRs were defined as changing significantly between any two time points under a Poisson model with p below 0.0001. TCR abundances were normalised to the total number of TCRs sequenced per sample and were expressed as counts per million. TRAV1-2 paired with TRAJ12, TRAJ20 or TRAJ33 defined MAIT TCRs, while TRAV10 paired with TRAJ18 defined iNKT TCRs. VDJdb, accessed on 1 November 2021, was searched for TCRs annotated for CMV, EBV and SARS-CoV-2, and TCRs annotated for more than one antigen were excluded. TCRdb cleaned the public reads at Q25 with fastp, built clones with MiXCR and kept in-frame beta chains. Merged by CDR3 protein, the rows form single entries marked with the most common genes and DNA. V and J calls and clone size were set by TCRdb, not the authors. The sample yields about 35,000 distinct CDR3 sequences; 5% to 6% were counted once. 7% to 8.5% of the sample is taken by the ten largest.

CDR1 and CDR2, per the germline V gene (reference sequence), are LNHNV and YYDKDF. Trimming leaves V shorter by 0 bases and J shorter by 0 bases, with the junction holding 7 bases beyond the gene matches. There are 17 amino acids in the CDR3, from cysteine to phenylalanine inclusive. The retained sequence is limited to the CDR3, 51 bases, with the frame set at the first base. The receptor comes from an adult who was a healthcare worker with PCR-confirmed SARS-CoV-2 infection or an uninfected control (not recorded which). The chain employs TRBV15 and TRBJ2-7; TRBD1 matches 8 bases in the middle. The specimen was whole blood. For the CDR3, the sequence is CATSREPVDRVSYEQYF. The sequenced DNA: TGTGCCACCAGCAGAGAACCCGTGGACAGGGTCTCCTACGAGCAGTACTTC. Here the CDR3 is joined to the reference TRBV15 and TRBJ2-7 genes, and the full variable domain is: DAMVIQNPRYQVTQFGKPVTLSCSQTLNHNVMYWYQQKSSQAPKLLFHYYDKDFNNEADTPDNFQSRRPNTSFCFLDIRSPGLGDTAMYLCATSREPVDRVSYEQYFGPGTRLTVT.